The 13 T cell receptor beta chains below come from one sample, sequenced in a study of early T cells in non-severe SARS-CoV-2 infection. TCRdb reanalysed the 5' RACE reads using MiXCR and keeps one entry per CDR3 protein. The sample gives more than 65,000 distinct CDR3 sequences, approximately 13% of which show up once; around 2.9% is in the top ten. Sequencing used whole blood, obtained at baseline. These receptors originate from an adult who was a healthcare worker with PCR-confirmed SARS-CoV-2 infection or an uninfected control (not recorded which).

A few counts support this clonotype. The chain employs TRBV20-1 and TRBJ2-7; no firm D call. CDR1 and CDR2 (germline): DFQATT, SNEGSKA (reference sequence). This CDR3 contains 14 residues. V lost 3 bases and J 3 bases, leaving 15 bases between the germline ends. CDR3 nucleotide sequence: TGCAGTGCTAGGGAACAGACAAGCCTCTACGAGCAGTACTTC. This codes for CSAREQTSLYEQYF.

The rearrangement joins TRBV7-2 to TRBJ2-6; D gene unclear. V lost 5 bases and J 0 bases, leaving 8 bases between the germline ends. The CDR3 is 15 residues long. Germline V lookup: CDR1 SGHTA, CDR2 FQGNSA. Here the CDR3 reads CASSQTSSGANVLTF. Written as DNA, the CDR3 is TGTGCCAGCAGCCAAACCAGCTCTGGGGCCAACGTCCTGACTTTC.

This clonotype has ten or more counts. In DNA form, the CDR3 reads TGTGCCAGCAGTTTAGCAGGGATGAACACTGAAGCTTTCTTT. Its protein is CASSLAGMNTEAFF. The chain uses TRBV28 and TRBJ1-1; tentatively, D is TRBD1 (5 bases). CDR3 size: 14 residues. Trimming stripped 2 bases from V and 0 bases from J, with 7 bases between. The germline gives CDR1 MDHEN, CDR2 SYDVKM.

The chain couples TRBV12-3 or TRBV12-4 to TRBJ1-2; D ambiguous. V lost 1 base and J lost 8, with 11 bases in between. The CDR3 is 13 residues long. The CDR3 region is CASSLGQKKGYTF. The DNA of the CDR3 is TGTGCCAGCAGTTTAGGGCAGAAAAAGGGCTACACCTTC.

The chain combines TRBV15 with TRBJ2-3, with D unclear. V lost 4 bases and J lost 6, with 17 bases in between. The CDR3 contains 15 residues. CDR1 and CDR2 (germline): LNHNV, YYDKDF (reference sequence). The CDR3 reads CATSKGSSKSDTQYF. CDR3 DNA sequence: TGTGCCACCAGCAAAGGCAGTAGCAAGTCCGATACGCAGTATTTT.

This clonotype was seen at least ten times. The V gene is TRBV11-2, the J gene TRBJ2-4; D not resolved. Germline V gives CDR1 SGHAT, CDR2 FQNNGV. V was trimmed by 1 base and J by 0 bases, leaving 19 bases between them. CDR3 size: 19 residues. The CDR3 bases are TGTGCCAGCAGCTTAGTTATACAGTTGAAGGACCCAGCCAAAAACATTCAGTACTTC. This encodes CASSLVIQLKDPAKNIQYF.

This clonotype has only a few counts. The rearrangement joins TRBV6-1 to TRBJ1-3; 8 nucleotides match TRBD1. The CDR3 sequence is 17 residues long. CDR1 and CDR2 from the germline V gene are MNHNS and SASEGT. V gave up 0 bases and J gave up 3 bases; unmatched junction bases: 7. CDR3 residues: CASSEAAGGLNGNTIYF. The CDR3 coding sequence is TGTGCCAGCAGTGAAGCGGCAGGGGGCCTAAATGGAAACACCATATATTTT.

This chain links TRBV5-1 with TRBJ2-5; tentative D call: TRBD1 (6 bases). Germline V gives CDR1 SGHRS, CDR2 YFSETQ. The CDR3 runs to 14 residues. V lost 7 bases and J lost 5, with 18 bases in between. The CDR3 coding sequence is TGCGCCAGCCACCGAGGGGGTCTCGGGGAGACCCAGTACTTC. Its translation is CASHRGGLGETQYF.

This chain uses TRBV12-3 or TRBV12-4 with TRBJ1-2; D not resolved. CDR3 length equals 14 residues. The V gene lost 2 bases and the J gene lost 4 bases, with 11 bases spanning the gap. CDR3 in DNA: TGTGCCAGCAGTTTAAGTGTTGCAGGCTATGGCTACACCTTC. It is translated as CASSLSVAGYGYTF.

This clonotype was recorded many times. The J gene is TRBJ2-1, the V gene TRBV15; D is uncertain. Trimming removed 0 bases at V and 5 bases at J, with 17 bases between. The CDR3 extends over 17 amino acids. Germline assignment: CDR1 LNHNV and CDR2 YYDKDF (reference sequence). The CDR3 sequence is CATSRDPRMIGNNEQFF. DNA for the CDR3: TGTGCCACCAGCAGAGATCCCCGAATGATAGGGAACAATGAGCAGTTCTTC.

This clonotype was counted only a few times. This rearrangement joins TRBV6-5 to TRBJ2-6; tentative D call: TRBD1 (6 bases). Germline CDR1 and CDR2: MNHEY and SVGAGI. The CDR3 covers 17 residues. V lost 0 bases and J lost 0, with 9 bases in between. The CDR3: CASSYSTGISGANVLTF. Written as DNA, the CDR3 is TGTGCCAGCAGTTACTCGACAGGAATCTCTGGGGCCAACGTCCTGACTTTC.

V gene TRBV4-3 combines with J gene TRBJ1-6, with 7 bases fitting TRBD1. The CDR3 runs to 14 residues. After removal of 3 bases from V and 9 bases from J, the junction contained 5 bases not matched to a gene. Germline values: CDR1 LGHNA, CDR2 YSLEER. The CDR3 region is CASSQTGYGSPLHF. For the CDR3, the DNA is TGCGCCAGCAGCCAGACAGGGTATGGTTCACCCCTCCACTTT.

This clonotype was seen a few times. The chain combines TRBV10-3 with TRBJ2-7; D gene ambiguous. The CDR3 length is 12 residues. V dropped 0 bases and J dropped 6 bases, with 6 bases sitting between them. Germline values: CDR1 ENHRY, CDR2 SYGVKD. The CDR3 loop is CAISESPAEQYF. The CDR3 nucleotides read TGTGCCATCAGTGAGTCCCCCGCCGAGCAGTACTTC.